These 2 T cell receptor beta chains originate from one sample sequenced in a study of shared T cell receptors in the human thymus. Generated by immunoSEQ multiplex PCR, the TCRdb table keeps only in-frame clones and is missing some. The sample includes some 660,000 clones, about 89% of them seen just once. The sample was also linked to a second study, of human thymus T cells.

Sequencing was done on a sample of thymocytes. All receptors come from a boy under two years old with a congenital heart defect.

The CDR3 DNA sequence: TGTGCCAGCAGTGACTCAGAAGGGGCCGGGGAGCTGTTTTTT. Its protein is CASSDSEGAGELFF. J is TRBJ2-2 and V is TRBV6-4; D is possibly TRBD1 (5 bases). Trimming stripped 0 bases from V and 6 bases from J, with 8 bases between. The V gene's germline CDR1 is MRHNA and CDR2 SNTAGT. The CDR3 runs to 14 residues.

V is TRBV5-8 and J is TRBJ2-1, with 10 bases identical to TRBD2. The CDR3 has 20 amino acids. The V segment lost 3 bases and the J segment 4 bases; nucleotides outside the gene matches: 19. In germline, CDR1 is SGHTS, CDR2 YDEGEE. DNA of the CDR3: TGTGCCAGCAGCTCGACTAGCGGGTATACCCATAGTATCGCTTACAATGAGCAGTTCTTC. This encodes CASSSTSGYTHSIAYNEQFF. The full variable domain, rest sourced from reference TRBV5-8 and TRBJ2-1, is EAGVTQSPTHLIKTRGQQATLRCSPISGHTSVYWYQQALGLGLQFLLWYDEGEERNRGNFPPRFSGRQFPNYSSELNVNALELEDSALYLCASSSTSGYTHSIAYNEQFFGPGTRLTVL.